The subject of this entry is one TCR beta chain. The data stem from a study of blood T cells in healthy people across ages. The second PCR ran roughly 6 to 11 cycles with a sample-barcoded 5' primer and J-beta primers. TCRdb itself ran the 5' RACE reads through MiXCR, one entry per CDR3 protein. Seen here are around 800,000 distinct CDR3 sequences, roughly 25% observed once, and the top ten hold around 3%. Germline trimming cut 4 bases from V and 1 base from J; bases unmatched to any gene: 9. The CDR3 sequence is 18 residues long. Germline CDR1 MDHEN, CDR2 SYDVKM. Separately, the same data were catalogued under a study of T cells of mothers and their children.

This chain uses TRBV28 with TRBJ2-3; 12 bases align to TRBD2. This sequence was found in a boy younger than 18 in good health. Sample: blood. CDR3 sequence (DNA): TGTGCCAGCAGTTCGGGACTAGCGGGTTATGGACGCACAGATACGCAGTATTTT. Protein sequence: CASSSGLAGYGRTDTQYF.